These T cell receptor beta chains were read from a single sample in a study of blood T cells in healthy people across ages. One entry per CDR3 protein, called by TCRdb with MiXCR from the 5' RACE reads. Among under 1 million distinct CDR3 sequences listed, under 45% were seen once. The sequenced sample consisted of blood. These receptor sequences come from a man aged 60 to 75 in good health. The CDR3 runs from the conserved cysteine through the conserved F or W. The D gene is left open where the match is weak. Expanded clones get a size class; other rows say once, few or many, or leave the size out.

D: NA; size: NA; V: TRBV5-6; J: TRBJ2-1; length: 14; CDR3: CASYAGTPINEQFF; DNA: TGTGCCAGCTACGCCGGGACCCCGATCAATGAGCAGTTCTTC
D: TRBD1; size: NA; V: TRBV20-1; J: TRBJ1-1; length: 14; CDR3: CSASQGGENTEAFF; DNA: TGCAGTGCTAGCCAGGGGGGGGAGAACACTGAAGCTTTCTTT
D: NA; size: NA; V: TRBV27; J: TRBJ2-5; length: 13; CDR3: CASRLLPLEAQYF; DNA: TGTGCCAGCCGACTCCTACCCTTAGAGGCCCAGTACTTC
D: NA; size: NA; V: TRBV20-1; J: TRBJ2-1; length: 14; CDR3: CSAPDSYSYNEQFF; DNA: TGCAGTGCCCCAGACAGCTATTCCTACAATGAGCAGTTCTTC
D: TRBD1; size: once; V: TRBV20-1; J: TRBJ2-7; length: 12; CDR3: CRAADRGREQYF; DNA: TGCAGGGCAGCTGACAGGGGGCGTGAGCAGTACTTC
D: NA; size: NA; V: TRBV14; J: TRBJ2-1; length: 17; CDR3: CASSQGQGALLVETQFF; DNA: TGTGCCAGCAGCCAAGGGCAGGGTGCACTCTTGGTGGAGACCCAGTTCTTC
D: TRBD1; size: NA; V: TRBV27; J: TRBJ2-1; length: 16; CDR3: CASSPRDRVTYNEQFF; DNA: TGTGCCAGCAGTCCCCGGGACAGGGTTACCTACAATGAGCAGTTCTTC
D: NA; size: NA; V: TRBV20-1; J: TRBJ1-4; length: 15; CDR3: CSALQGGSTNEKLFF; DNA: TGCAGTGCCCTCCAAGGGGGATCAACTAATGAAAAACTGTTTTTT
D: TRBD1; size: few; V: TRBV12-3/TRBV12-4; J: TRBJ1-5; length: 15; CDR3: CASSSGQGSNQPQHF; DNA: TGTGCCAGCAGTTCAGGACAGGGTAGCAATCAGCCCCAGCATTTT
D: NA; size: NA; V: TRBV3-1; J: TRBJ1-2; length: 15; CDR3: CASSQGGTPPSGYTF; DNA: TGTGCCAGCAGCCAAGGGGGGACTCCTCCCAGCGGCTACACCTTC
D: NA; size: NA; V: TRBV27; J: TRBJ1-6; length: 14; CDR3: CASSFGALNSPLHF; DNA: TGTGCCAGCAGTTTTGGGGCGCTCAATTCACCCCTCCACTTT
D: NA; size: NA; V: TRBV6-1; J: TRBJ1-2; length: 17; CDR3: CANRGVGGLKGNYGYTF; DNA: TGTGCCAACAGAGGGGTAGGGGGGCTGAAGGGAAACTATGGCTACACCTTC
D: NA; size: NA; V: TRBV2; J: TRBJ2-7; length: 16; CDR3: CASSVDRAGGPYEQYF; DNA: TGTGCCAGCAGTGTGGATAGGGCTGGCGGGCCGTACGAGCAGTACTTC
D: NA; size: few; V: TRBV7-9; J: TRBJ2-6; length: 15; CDR3: CASSPQGMGANVLTF; DNA: TGTGCCAGCAGCCCACAGGGTATGGGGGCCAACGTCCTGACTTTC
D: NA; size: few; V: TRBV4-3; J: TRBJ2-7; length: 14; CDR3: CASSQDSRGYEQYF; DNA: TGCGCCAGCAGCCAAGATAGCCGAGGCTACGAGCAGTACTTC
D: NA; size: NA; V: TRBV4-1; J: TRBJ2-2; length: 15; CDR3: CASSQRAENTGELFF; DNA: TGCGCCAGCAGCCAAAGGGCTGAGAACACCGGGGAGCTGTTTTTT
D: TRBD1; size: NA; V: TRBV9; J: TRBJ1-2; length: 14; CDR3: CASSVDRAGYGYTF; DNA: TGTGCCAGCAGCGTTGACAGGGCGGGCTATGGCTACACCTTC
D: NA; size: NA; V: TRBV18; J: TRBJ2-7; length: 14; CDR3: CASSRVDTSYEQYF; DNA: TGTGCCAGCTCGCGGGTCGACACCTCCTACGAGCAGTACTTC
D: TRBD1; size: NA; V: TRBV20-1; J: TRBJ1-2; length: 13; CDR3: CSARNEAGGRYTF; DNA: TGCAGTGCTAGAAATGAGGCAGGGGGACGCTACACCTTC
D: TRBD1; size: NA; V: TRBV12-3/TRBV12-4; J: TRBJ1-5; length: 15; CDR3: CASGLQGYGNQPQHF; DNA: TGTGCCAGCGGATTACAGGGGTATGGCAATCAGCCCCAGCATTTT
D: NA; size: NA; V: TRBV6-5; J: TRBJ1-2; length: 13; CDR3: CASRPAGAYGYTF; DNA: TGTGCCAGCAGACCGGCAGGGGCCTATGGCTACACCTTC
D: TRBD1; size: NA; V: TRBV7-2; J: TRBJ2-7; length: 15; CDR3: CASSSRDRGSHEQYF; DNA: TGTGCCAGCAGCTCCCGGGACAGGGGATCCCACGAGCAGTACTTC
D: TRBD2; size: NA; V: TRBV20-1; J: TRBJ2-7; length: 12; CDR3: CSASGTEYEQYF; DNA: TGCAGTGCGAGCGGGACTGAATACGAGCAGTACTTC
D: NA; size: NA; V: TRBV9; J: TRBJ2-5; length: 14; CDR3: CASSVKPQQETQYF; DNA: TGTGCCAGCAGCGTAAAGCCCCAACAAGAGACCCAGTACTTC
D: TRBD2; size: few; V: TRBV6-5; J: TRBJ2-1; length: 16; CDR3: CASSWGGGGSYNEQFF; DNA: TGTGCCAGCAGTTGGGGGGGCGGGGGGTCCTACAATGAGCAGTTCTTC
D: NA; size: NA; V: TRBV6-1; J: TRBJ2-1; length: 14; CDR3: CASSAGLEYGEQFF; DNA: TGTGCCAGCAGTGCGGGTCTGGAATATGGGGAGCAGTTCTTC
D: NA; size: NA; V: TRBV15; J: TRBJ2-4; length: 17; CDR3: CATSRDPPGLTKNIQYF; DNA: TGTGCCACCAGCAGAGATCCCCCCGGTCTGACCAAAAACATTCAGTACTTC
D: NA; size: NA; V: TRBV12-3/TRBV12-4; J: TRBJ1-1; length: 12; CDR3: CASSFLNTEAFF; DNA: TGTGCCAGCAGTTTTTTGAACACTGAAGCTTTCTTT
D: NA; size: NA; V: TRBV6-2/TRBV6-3; J: TRBJ1-2; length: 14; CDR3: CASSLTGQVYGYTF; DNA: TGTGCCAGCAGTCTGACTGGACAAGTCTATGGCTACACCTTC
D: NA; size: NA; V: TRBV29-1; J: TRBJ2-2; length: 14; CDR3: CSGAGYANTGGLFF; DNA: TGCAGCGGGGCCGGATACGCGAACACCGGGGGGCTGTTTTTT
D: NA; size: once; V: TRBV5-6; J: TRBJ2-1; length: 15; CDR3: CASSLKGQRDNEQFF; DNA: TGTGCCAGCAGCTTGAAAGGCCAGCGAGACAATGAGCAGTTCTTC
D: TRBD1; size: few; V: TRBV7-9; J: TRBJ1-1; length: 13; CDR3: CASSPRGQSEAFF; DNA: TGTGCCAGCAGCCCCAGGGGGCAATCTGAAGCTTTCTTT
D: TRBD1; size: few; V: TRBV4-1; J: TRBJ1-6; length: 17; CDR3: CASRTDRQGMRSSPLHF; DNA: TGCGCCAGCAGGACCGACCGACAGGGGATGAGGAGTTCACCCCTCCACTTT
D: TRBD1; size: NA; V: TRBV12-3/TRBV12-4; J: TRBJ2-1; length: 17; CDR3: CASSSPQGQGYGNEQFF; DNA: TGTGCCAGCAGTTCCCCCCAGGGACAGGGTTATGGCAATGAGCAGTTCTTC